This T cell receptor beta chain was profiled in a study of identical twins. TCRdb analysed the 5' RACE reads with MiXCR anew, one entry per CDR3 protein. This table has 400,000 to 550,000 distinct CDR3 sequences, 22% appearing once. This clonotype turned up a few times. Trimming took off 0 bases at V and 7 bases at J, with 7 bases between the two ends. The CDR3 contains 13 residues. Germline CDR1 reads MGHRA; CDR2 reads YSYEKL. This sample also appeared in a second study, on T cells expressing NK-cell markers.

The clonotype originates from a woman aged 18 to 35 in good health. Sequenced input: CD4+ T cells sorted from blood. J is TRBJ1-5 and V is TRBV4-1; D is undetermined. The DNA for the CDR3 is TGCGCCAGCAGCCAAGATTTCAGCCAGCCCCAGCATTTT. Encoded protein: CASSQDFSQPQHF.